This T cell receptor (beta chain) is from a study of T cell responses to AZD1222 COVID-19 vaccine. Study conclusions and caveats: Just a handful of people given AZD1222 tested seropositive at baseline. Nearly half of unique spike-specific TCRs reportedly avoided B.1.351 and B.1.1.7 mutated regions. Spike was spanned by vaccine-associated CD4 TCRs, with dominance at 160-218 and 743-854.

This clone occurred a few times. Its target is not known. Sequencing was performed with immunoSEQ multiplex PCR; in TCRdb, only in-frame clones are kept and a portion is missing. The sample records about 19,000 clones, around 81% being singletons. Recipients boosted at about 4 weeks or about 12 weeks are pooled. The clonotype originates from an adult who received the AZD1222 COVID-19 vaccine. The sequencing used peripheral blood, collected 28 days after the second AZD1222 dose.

CDR3 DNA: TGTGCCAGCTCACCACCAAGCAGGTTAGCCTACGAGCAGTACTTC. Its protein is CASSPPSRLAYEQYF. The V and J genes are TRBV18 and TRBJ2-7; D is uncertain. The CDR3 sequence is 15 residues long. Germline-derived CDR1 and CDR2 are KGHSH and LQKENI. With 0 bases removed from V and 2 bases from J, the gap between germline ends came to 11 bases.